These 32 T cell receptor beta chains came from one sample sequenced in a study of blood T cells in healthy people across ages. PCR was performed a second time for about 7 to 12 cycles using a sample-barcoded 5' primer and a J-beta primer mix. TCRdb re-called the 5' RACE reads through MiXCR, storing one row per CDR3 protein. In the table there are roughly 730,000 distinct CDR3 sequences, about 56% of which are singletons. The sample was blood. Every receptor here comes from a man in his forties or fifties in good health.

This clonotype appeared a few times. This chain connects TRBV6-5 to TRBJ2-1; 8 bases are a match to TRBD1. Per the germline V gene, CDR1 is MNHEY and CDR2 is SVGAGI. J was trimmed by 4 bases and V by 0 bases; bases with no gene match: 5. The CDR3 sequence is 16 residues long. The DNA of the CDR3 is TGTGCCAGCAGTTACTCTGGGACAGGTCATTACAATGAGCAGTTCTTC. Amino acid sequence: CASSYSGTGHYNEQFF.

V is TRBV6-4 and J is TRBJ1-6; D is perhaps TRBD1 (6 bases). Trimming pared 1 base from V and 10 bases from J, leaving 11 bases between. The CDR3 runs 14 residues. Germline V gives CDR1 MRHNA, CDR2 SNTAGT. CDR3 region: CASSDLVGGSPLHF. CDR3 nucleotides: TGTGCCAGCAGTGACTTAGTAGGGGGATCACCCCTCCACTTT.

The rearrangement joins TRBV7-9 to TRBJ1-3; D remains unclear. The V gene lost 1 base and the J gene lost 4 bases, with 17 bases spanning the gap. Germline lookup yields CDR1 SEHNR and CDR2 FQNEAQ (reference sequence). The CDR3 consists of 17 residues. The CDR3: CASSLDLRQATGNTIYF. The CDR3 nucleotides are TGTGCCAGCAGCTTAGATCTTCGACAAGCGACCGGAAACACCATATATTTT. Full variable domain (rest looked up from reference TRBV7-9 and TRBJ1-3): DTGVSQNPRHKITKRGQNVTFRCDPISEHNRLYWYRQTLGQGPEFLTYFQNEAQLEKSRLLSDRFSAERPKGSFSTLEIQRTEQGDSAMYLCASSLDLRQATGNTIYFGEGSWLTVV.

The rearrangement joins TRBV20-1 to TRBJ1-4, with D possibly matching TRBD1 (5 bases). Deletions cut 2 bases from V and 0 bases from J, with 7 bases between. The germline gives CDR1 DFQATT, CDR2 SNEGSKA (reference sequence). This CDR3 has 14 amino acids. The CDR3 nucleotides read TGCAGTGCTAGATCCAGGGCAACTAATGAAAAACTGTTTTTT. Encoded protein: CSARSRATNEKLFF.

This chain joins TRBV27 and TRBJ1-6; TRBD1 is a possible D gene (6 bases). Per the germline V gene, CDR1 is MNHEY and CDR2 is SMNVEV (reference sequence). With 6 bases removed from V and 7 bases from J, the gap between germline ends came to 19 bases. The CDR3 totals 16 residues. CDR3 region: CASSLDSLPWNSPLHF. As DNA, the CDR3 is TGTGCCAGCAGCTTGGACAGCCTCCCTTGGAATTCACCCCTCCACTTT.

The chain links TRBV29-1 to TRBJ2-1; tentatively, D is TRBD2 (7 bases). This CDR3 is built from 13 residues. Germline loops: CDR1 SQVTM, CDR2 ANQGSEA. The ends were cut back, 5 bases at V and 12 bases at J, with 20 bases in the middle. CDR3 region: CSVNAGAWDGQFF. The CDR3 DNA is TGCAGCGTTAACGCGGGGGCTTGGGATGGGCAGTTCTTC.

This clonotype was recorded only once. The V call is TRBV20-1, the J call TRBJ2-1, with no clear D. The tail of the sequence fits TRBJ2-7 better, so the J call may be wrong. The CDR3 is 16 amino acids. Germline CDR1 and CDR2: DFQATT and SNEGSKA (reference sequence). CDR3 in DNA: TGCAGTGCTCCGCCCCCGGGCGGCCGCTCCTACAATGAGCAGTACTTC. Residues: CSAPPPGGRSYNEQYF.

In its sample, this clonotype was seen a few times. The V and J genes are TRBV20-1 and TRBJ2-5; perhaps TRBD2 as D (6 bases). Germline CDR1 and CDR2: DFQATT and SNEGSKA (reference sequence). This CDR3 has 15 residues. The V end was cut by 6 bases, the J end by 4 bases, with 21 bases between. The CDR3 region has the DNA TGCAGTGCAGTTATCCTGACTAGTTCCCCAGAGACCCAGTACTTC. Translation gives CSAVILTSSPETQYF.

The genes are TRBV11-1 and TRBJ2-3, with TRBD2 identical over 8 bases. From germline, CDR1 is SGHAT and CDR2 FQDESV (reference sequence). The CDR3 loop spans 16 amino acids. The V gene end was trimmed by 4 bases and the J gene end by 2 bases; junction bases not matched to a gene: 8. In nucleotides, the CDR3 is TGTGCCAGCAGCTCAGTAGCGGGACTGAACACAGATACGCAGTATTTT. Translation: CASSSVAGLNTDTQYF.

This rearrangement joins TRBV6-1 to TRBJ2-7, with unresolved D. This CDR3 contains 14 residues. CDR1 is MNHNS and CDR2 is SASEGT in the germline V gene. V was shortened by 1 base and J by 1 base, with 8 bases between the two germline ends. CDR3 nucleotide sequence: TGTGCCAGCAGTGAAGTGAGGCAGTCCTACGAGCAGTACTTC. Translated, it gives CASSEVRQSYEQYF.

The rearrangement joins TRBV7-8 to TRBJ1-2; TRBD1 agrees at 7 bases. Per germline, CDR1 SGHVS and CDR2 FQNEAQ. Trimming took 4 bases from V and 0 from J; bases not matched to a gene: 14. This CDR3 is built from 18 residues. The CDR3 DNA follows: TGTGCCAGCAGCTCCCGAACCGGGACAGAGAACCCTAACTATGGCTACACCTTC. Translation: CASSSRTGTENPNYGYTF.

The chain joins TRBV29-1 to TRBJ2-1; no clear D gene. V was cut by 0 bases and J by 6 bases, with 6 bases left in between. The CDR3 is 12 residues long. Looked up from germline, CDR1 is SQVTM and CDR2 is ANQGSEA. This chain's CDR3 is CSVEEGPNEQFF. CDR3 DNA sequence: TGCAGCGTTGAAGAAGGCCCCAATGAGCAGTTCTTC.

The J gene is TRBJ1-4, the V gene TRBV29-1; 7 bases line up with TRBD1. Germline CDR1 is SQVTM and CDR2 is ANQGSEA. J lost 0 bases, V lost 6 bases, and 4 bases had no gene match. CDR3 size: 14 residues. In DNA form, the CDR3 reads TGCAGCGTCGGACAGGATTCAACTAATGAAAAACTGTTTTTT. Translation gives CSVGQDSTNEKLFF.

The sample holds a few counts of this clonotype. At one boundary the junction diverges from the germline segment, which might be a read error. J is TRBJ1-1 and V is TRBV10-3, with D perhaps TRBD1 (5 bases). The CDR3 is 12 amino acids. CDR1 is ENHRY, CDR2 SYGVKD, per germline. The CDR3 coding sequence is TGTGCCATCAGGGAGTCCGGGGGTGAAGCTTTCTTT. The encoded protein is CAIRESGGEAFF.

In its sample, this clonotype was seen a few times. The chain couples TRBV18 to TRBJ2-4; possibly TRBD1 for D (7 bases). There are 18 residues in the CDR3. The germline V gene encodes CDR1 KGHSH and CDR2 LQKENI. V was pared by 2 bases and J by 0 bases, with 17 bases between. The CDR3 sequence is CASSPEEGQLLAKNIQYF. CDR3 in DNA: TGTGCCAGCTCACCAGAGGAGGGACAGCTTCTAGCCAAAAACATTCAGTACTTC.

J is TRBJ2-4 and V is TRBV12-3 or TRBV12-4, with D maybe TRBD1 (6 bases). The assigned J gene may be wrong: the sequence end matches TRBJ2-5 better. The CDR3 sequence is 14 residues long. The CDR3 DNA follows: TGTGCCAGCAGTGATACAGGGAGAGAAGAGACCCAGTACTTC. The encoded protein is CASSDTGREETQYF.

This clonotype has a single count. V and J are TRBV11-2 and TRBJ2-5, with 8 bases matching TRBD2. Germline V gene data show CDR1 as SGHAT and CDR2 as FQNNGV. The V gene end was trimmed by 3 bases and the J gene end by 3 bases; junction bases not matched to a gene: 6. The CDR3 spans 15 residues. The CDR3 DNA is TGTGCCAGCAGCTTCCGTCGGCGGGAGGAAGAGACCCAGTACTTC. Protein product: CASSFRRREEETQYF.

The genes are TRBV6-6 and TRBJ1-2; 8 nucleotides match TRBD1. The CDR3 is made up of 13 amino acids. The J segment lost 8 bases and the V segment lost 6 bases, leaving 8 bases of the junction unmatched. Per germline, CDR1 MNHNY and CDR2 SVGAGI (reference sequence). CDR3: CASSRTGSRGYTF. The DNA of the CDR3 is TGTGCCAGCAGCAGGACAGGGAGTAGGGGCTACACCTTC.

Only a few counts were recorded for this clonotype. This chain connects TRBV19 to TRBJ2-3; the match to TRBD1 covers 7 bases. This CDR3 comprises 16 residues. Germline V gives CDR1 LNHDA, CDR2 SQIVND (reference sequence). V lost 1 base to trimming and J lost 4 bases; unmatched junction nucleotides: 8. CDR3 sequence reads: CASSIVQGVDSDTQYF. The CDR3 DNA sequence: TGTGCCAGTAGTATAGTCCAGGGGGTGGACTCAGATACGCAGTATTTT.

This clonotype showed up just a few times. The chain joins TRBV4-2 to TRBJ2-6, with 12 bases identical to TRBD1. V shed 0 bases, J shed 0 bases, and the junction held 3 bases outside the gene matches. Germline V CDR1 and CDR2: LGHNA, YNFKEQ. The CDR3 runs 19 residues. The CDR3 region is CASSQDGTGGVSGANVLTF. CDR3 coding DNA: TGTGCCAGCAGCCAAGACGGGACAGGGGGCGTCTCTGGGGCCAACGTCCTGACTTTC.

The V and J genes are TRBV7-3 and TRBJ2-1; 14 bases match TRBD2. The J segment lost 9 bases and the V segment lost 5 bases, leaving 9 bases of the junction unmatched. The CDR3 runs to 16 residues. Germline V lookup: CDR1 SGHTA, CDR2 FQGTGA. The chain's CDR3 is CASSPRTSGGSGEQFF. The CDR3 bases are TGTGCCAGCAGCCCCAGGACTAGCGGGGGGTCAGGTGAGCAGTTCTTC.

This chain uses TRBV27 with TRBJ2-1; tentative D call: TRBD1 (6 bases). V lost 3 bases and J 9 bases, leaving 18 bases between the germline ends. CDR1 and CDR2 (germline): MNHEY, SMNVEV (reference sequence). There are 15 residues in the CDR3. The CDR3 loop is CASSFPPGEGREQFF. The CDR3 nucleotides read TGTGCCAGCAGTTTCCCCCCAGGGGAAGGCCGTGAGCAGTTCTTC.

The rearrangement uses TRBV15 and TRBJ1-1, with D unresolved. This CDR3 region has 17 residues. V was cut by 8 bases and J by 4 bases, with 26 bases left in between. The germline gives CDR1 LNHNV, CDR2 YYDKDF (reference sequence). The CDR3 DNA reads TGTGCCACCTCAAGTGGAGGCACCTCCGTTTCACGCACTGAAGCTTTCTTT. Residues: CATSSGGTSVSRTEAFF.

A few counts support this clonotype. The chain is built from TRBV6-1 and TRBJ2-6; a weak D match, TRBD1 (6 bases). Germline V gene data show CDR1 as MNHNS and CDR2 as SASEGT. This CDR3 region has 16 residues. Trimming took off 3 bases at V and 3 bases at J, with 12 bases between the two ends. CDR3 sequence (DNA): TGTGCCAGCAGTGAGTTGACAGGACGTGGGGCCAACGTCCTGACTTTC. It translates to CASSELTGRGANVLTF.

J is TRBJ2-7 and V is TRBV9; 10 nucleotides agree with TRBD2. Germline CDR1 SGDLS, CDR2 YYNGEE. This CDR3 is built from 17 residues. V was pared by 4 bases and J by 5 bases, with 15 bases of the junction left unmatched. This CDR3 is CASSLQGAGGLGDEQYF. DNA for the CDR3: TGTGCCAGCAGCCTCCAAGGAGCGGGAGGGCTTGGGGACGAGCAGTACTTC.

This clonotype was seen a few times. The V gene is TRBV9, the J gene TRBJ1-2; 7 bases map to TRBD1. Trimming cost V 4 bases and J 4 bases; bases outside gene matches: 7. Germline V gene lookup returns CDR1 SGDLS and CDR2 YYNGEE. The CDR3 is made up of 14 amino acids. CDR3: CASSPRDSPYGYTF. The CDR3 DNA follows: TGTGCCAGCAGCCCCCGGGACAGCCCCTATGGCTACACCTTC.

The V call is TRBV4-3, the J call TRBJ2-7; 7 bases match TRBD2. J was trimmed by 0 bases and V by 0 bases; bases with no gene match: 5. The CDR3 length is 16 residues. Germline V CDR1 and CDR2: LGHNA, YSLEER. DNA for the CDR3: TGCGCCAGCAGCCAAGATATGGCTAGCGGCTCCTACGAGCAGTACTTC. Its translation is CASSQDMASGSYEQYF.

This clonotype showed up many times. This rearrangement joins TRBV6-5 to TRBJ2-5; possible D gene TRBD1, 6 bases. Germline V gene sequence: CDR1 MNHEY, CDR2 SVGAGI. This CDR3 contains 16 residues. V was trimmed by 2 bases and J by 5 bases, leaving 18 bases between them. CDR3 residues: CASSYGRILGGETQYF. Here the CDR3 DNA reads TGTGCCAGCAGTTACGGGCGTATCTTAGGGGGTGAGACCCAGTACTTC.

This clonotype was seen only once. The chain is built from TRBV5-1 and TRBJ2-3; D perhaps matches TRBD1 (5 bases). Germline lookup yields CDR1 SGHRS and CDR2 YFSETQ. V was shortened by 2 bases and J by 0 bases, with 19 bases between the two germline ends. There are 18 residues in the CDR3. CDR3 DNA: TGCGCCAGCAGCTTTTACGCCAGGGTCACCCCTAGCACAGATACGCAGTATTTT. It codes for CASSFYARVTPSTDTQYF. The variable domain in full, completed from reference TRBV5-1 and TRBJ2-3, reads KAGVTQTPRYLIKTRGQQVTLSCSPISGHRSVSWYQQTPGQGLQFLFEYFSETQRNKGNFPGRFSGRQFSNSRSEMNVSTLELGDSALYLCASSFYARVTPSTDTQYFGPGTRLTVL.

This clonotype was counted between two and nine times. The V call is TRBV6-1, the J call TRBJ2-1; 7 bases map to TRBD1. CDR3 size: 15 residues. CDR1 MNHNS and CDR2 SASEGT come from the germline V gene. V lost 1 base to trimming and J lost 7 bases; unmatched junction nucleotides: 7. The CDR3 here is CASSEGVRGMNEQFF. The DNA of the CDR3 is TGTGCCAGCAGTGAAGGGGTCAGGGGGATGAATGAGCAGTTCTTC.

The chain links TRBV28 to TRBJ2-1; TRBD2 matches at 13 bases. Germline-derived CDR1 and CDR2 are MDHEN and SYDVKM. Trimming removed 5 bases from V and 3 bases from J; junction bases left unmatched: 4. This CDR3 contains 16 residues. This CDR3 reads CASSRTSGRGYNEQFF. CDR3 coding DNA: TGTGCCAGCAGTCGTACTAGCGGGAGGGGCTACAATGAGCAGTTCTTC.

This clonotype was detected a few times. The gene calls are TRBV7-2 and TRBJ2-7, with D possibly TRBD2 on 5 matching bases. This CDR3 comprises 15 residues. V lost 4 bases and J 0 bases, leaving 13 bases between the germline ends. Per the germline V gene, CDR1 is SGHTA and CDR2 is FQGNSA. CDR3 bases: TGTGCCAGCAGCTCAGGACGGAGGAGCTCCTACGAGCAGTACTTC. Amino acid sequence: CASSSGRRSSYEQYF.